One sample yielded the 8 T cell receptor beta chains listed below, sequenced in a study of vaccination and CD4 T cells after COVID-19. Noted treatment: approximately 11-day PBMC culture with coronavirus spike peptide pools or control peptides (ViraFEST assay). Sequencing of cultured CD4+ T cell DNA used the Oncomine TCR Beta short-read assay. TCRdb itself ran the PCR reads through MiXCR, one entry per CDR3 protein. The sample holds 12,000 or so distinct CDR3 sequences, around half seen once. These receptors' targets are unknown. Sequences were obtained from CD4+ T cells from blood, cultured in vitro. The origin of the receptors is a human donor who had recovered from COVID-19.

This clonotype was found a few times. The chain links TRBV27 to TRBJ2-7; 8 nucleotides align to TRBD1. This CDR3 is built from 14 residues. The trim removed 6 bases at V and 5 bases at J, leaving 9 bases unmatched. Germline V gives CDR1 MNHEY, CDR2 SMNVEV (reference sequence). CDR3 region: CASSRGQGMNEQYF. The CDR3 coding sequence is TGTGCCAGCAGCCGAGGACAGGGTATGAACGAGCAGTACTTC.

The chain couples TRBV5-1 to TRBJ2-3; 12 nucleotides line up with TRBD2. Germline loops: CDR1 SGHRS, CDR2 YFSETQ. The CDR3 consists of 15 residues. V was pared by 5 bases and J by 5 bases, with 6 bases of the junction left unmatched. The CDR3 nucleotides read TGCGCCAGCAGGTTCGGACTAGCGGGAAGAGATACGCAGTATTTT. Protein product: CASRFGLAGRDTQYF.

The chain joins TRBV11-3 to TRBJ2-7, with 8 bases fitting TRBD1. The CDR3 totals 14 residues. CDR1 is SGHNT and CDR2 is YENEEA in the germline V gene. V was pared by 8 bases and J by 0 bases, with 6 bases of the junction left unmatched. CDR3 amino acids: CASGWTGHSYEQYF. The CDR3, as DNA: TGTGCCAGCGGCTGGACAGGGCACTCCTACGAGCAGTACTTC.

The CDR3 DNA reads as TGCGCCAGCAGCTCGACAGTGAACACTGAAGCTTTCTTT. Protein sequence: CASSSTVNTEAFF. The rearrangement uses TRBV5-1 and TRBJ1-1; possibly TRBD1 for D (5 bases). CDR1 is SGHRS, CDR2 YFSETQ, per germline. Trimming cost V 3 bases and J 0 bases, with 6 bases left between them. CDR3 length: 13 residues. The entire variable domain, with the rest obtained from reference TRBV5-1 and TRBJ1-1, is as follows: KAGVTQTPRYLIKTRGQQVTLSCSPISGHRSVSWYQQTPGQGLQFLFEYFSETQRNKGNFPGRFSGRQFSNSRSEMNVSTLELGDSALYLCASSSTVNTEAFFGQGTRLTVV.

The J gene is TRBJ1-3, the V gene TRBV20-1; perhaps TRBD1 as D (5 bases). Trimming removed 1 base at V and 3 bases at J, with 10 bases between. CDR1 and CDR2 from the germline V gene are DFQATT and SNEGSKA (reference sequence). The CDR3 covers 14 residues. The CDR3 DNA reads TGCAGTGCTAGAGCCCGGGACTTTGGAAACACCATATATTTT. Amino acids: CSARARDFGNTIYF.

J is TRBJ2-1 and V is TRBV20-1, with 11 bases matching TRBD2. After removal of 3 bases from V and 7 bases from J, the junction contained 8 bases not matched to a gene. This CDR3 region has 15 residues. CDR1 and CDR2 (germline): DFQATT, SNEGSKA (reference sequence). The CDR3 DNA follows: TGCAGTGCTAGGAATCCGGGACTAGCGGTGAATGAGCAGTTCTTC. Translation: CSARNPGLAVNEQFF.

Sample share makes this clonotype large (0.1 to 1%). The genes are TRBV2 and TRBJ1-5; 9 positions agree with TRBD1. The CDR3 has 13 amino acids. V shed 8 bases and J 11 bases; nucleotides not matched to a gene: 10. Germline V gene data show CDR1 as SNHLY and CDR2 as FYNNEI. CDR3 region: CASCRDREQSQHF. CDR3 sequence (DNA): TGTGCCAGCTGCCGGGACAGGGAGCAATCCCAGCATTTT.

This clonotype has just a few counts. J is TRBJ1-2 and V is TRBV20-1; possible D gene TRBD1, 6 bases. V was shortened by 3 bases and J by 4 bases, with 15 bases between the two germline ends. The CDR3 extends over 14 amino acids. The germline V gene encodes CDR1 DFQATT and CDR2 SNEGSKA (reference sequence). The CDR3 DNA follows: TGCAGTGCTAGGCCGGGGGGGGCTGGCTATGGCTACACCTTC. This encodes CSARPGGAGYGYTF.